The 16 T cell receptor beta chains presented below share a single source sample, sequenced in a study of cytomegalovirus exposure and HLA in healthy donors. 60 Vbeta and 13 Jbeta primers were used in PCR. Produced via immunoSEQ multiplex PCR; TCRdb's table is partial and in-frame only. The sample data list roughly 220,000 clones. Specimen: PBMCs. These receptor sequences come from a girl aged 2 to 9 in good health and CMV-seropositive.

This chain joins TRBV11-2 and TRBJ2-7; D not resolved. The CDR3 runs 12 residues. Germline values: CDR1 SGHAT, CDR2 FQNNGV. V shed 4 bases and J shed 0 bases, with 4 bases lying between them. The CDR3 coding sequence is TGTGCCAGCAGCTCCTCCTCCTACGAGCAGTACTTC. Encoded protein: CASSSSSYEQYF.

The chain is built from TRBV10-3 and TRBJ1-5, with 8 bases aligning to TRBD1. CDR1 and CDR2 (germline): ENHRY, SYGVKD. The ends lost 3 bases at V and 1 base at J; junction bases unmatched: 5. The CDR3 spans 16 residues. Here the CDR3 reads CAISDADRASNQPQHF. CDR3 sequence (DNA): TGTGCCATCAGTGACGCGGACAGGGCCAGCAATCAGCCCCAGCATTTT.

V is TRBV28 and J is TRBJ1-4, with 7 bases matching TRBD1. The V gene end was trimmed by 6 bases and the J gene end by 8 bases; junction bases not matched to a gene: 9. This CDR3 spans 14 amino acids. The germline V gene encodes CDR1 MDHEN and CDR2 SYDVKM. Here the CDR3 reads CASRLGGADEKLFF. CDR3 nucleotide sequence: TGTGCCAGCAGGCTAGGGGGCGCCGACGAAAAACTGTTTTTT.

V is TRBV6-5 and J is TRBJ1-2; D is possibly TRBD1 (5 bases). Trimming pared 3 bases from V and 11 bases from J, leaving 13 bases between. The CDR3 has 12 residues. Per germline, CDR1 MNHEY and CDR2 SVGAGI. The DNA of the CDR3 is TGTGCCAGCAGTTATCCGGGTGGGGGGTACACCTTC. Amino acid sequence: CASSYPGGGYTF.

The chain employs TRBV28 and TRBJ2-7; 11 bases map to TRBD2. Germline CDR1 reads MDHEN; CDR2 reads SYDVKM. Trimming removed 5 bases from V and 5 bases from J; junction bases left unmatched: 11. The CDR3 contains 16 residues. The DNA for the CDR3 is TGTGCCAGCAGTCTCCGGCCCGGGACTAGCGGCGACGAGCAGTACTTC. Residues: CASSLRPGTSGDEQYF.

The V gene is TRBV6-5, the J gene TRBJ1-2; 7 bases map to TRBD1. Germline trimming cut 1 base from V and 5 bases from J; bases unmatched to any gene: 7. This CDR3 has 15 residues. Germline-derived CDR1 and CDR2 are MNHEY and SVGAGI. This CDR3 reads CASSYFATGRYGYTF. In nucleotides, the CDR3 is TGTGCCAGCAGTTACTTTGCGACAGGGCGGTATGGCTACACCTTC.

The V and J genes are TRBV6-1 and TRBJ1-2, with D uncertain. The germline CDR1 and CDR2 sequences are MNHNS and SASEGT. The CDR3 sequence is 16 residues long. V shed 3 bases and J shed 0 bases, with 14 bases lying between them. The DNA for the CDR3 is TGTGCCAGCAGTGATCAGCGGACCAAGGCTAACTATGGCTACACCTTC. Its protein is CASSDQRTKANYGYTF.

The chain carries TRBV11-2 and TRBJ1-1, with 7 bases that match TRBD1. Germline lookup yields CDR1 SGHAT and CDR2 FQNNGV. The V gene end was trimmed by 0 bases and the J gene end by 5 bases; junction bases not matched to a gene: 6. This CDR3 is 15 amino acids long. CDR3 in DNA: TGTGCCAGCAGCTTAGACCCGACAGGGAGAACTGAAGCTTTCTTT. This codes for CASSLDPTGRTEAFF.

This chain joins TRBV27 and TRBJ2-5; D unclear. With 2 bases removed from V and 10 bases from J, the gap between germline ends came to 8 bases. The CDR3 extends over 11 amino acids. Germline CDR1 reads MNHEY; CDR2 reads SMNVEV (reference sequence). The CDR3 reads CASSLAEHQYF. CDR3 DNA sequence: TGTGCCAGCAGTTTAGCGGAACACCAGTACTTC.

CDR3 nucleotide sequence: TGTGCCAGCAGCTTCTCGACAGAACGCACCTATGGCTACACCTTC. It translates to CASSFSTERTYGYTF. The chain is built from TRBV7-2 and TRBJ1-2; tentative D call: TRBD1 (5 bases). V shed 3 bases and J shed 4 bases, with 15 bases lying between them. The CDR3 contains 15 residues. The germline CDR1 and CDR2 sequences are SGHTA and FQGNSA.

The chain is built from TRBV19 and TRBJ2-3; D is ambiguous. The CDR3 spans 13 residues. Trimming took off 6 bases at V and 1 base at J, with 8 bases between the two ends. The germline V gene encodes CDR1 LNHDA and CDR2 SQIVND (reference sequence). The CDR3: CASSPPGTDTQYF. The CDR3 bases are TGTGCCAGTAGCCCCCCCGGCACAGATACGCAGTATTTT.

This chain uses TRBV6-5 with TRBJ2-3; TRBD2 matches at 7 bases. This CDR3 is built from 15 residues. Germline V CDR1 and CDR2: MNHEY, SVGAGI. V lost 1 base and J lost 1; bases outside the gene matches: 2. The DNA for the CDR3 is TGTGCCAGCAGTTACTTAGCGGGCGGCACAGATACGCAGTATTTT. Protein product: CASSYLAGGTDTQYF.

Points on this clone: Other DNA sequences in the sample encode the same CDR3. CDR3 DNA sequence: TGTGCCAGCAGCCCCGGGGGGAATCAGCCCCAGCATTTT. Its protein is CASSPGGNQPQHF. J is TRBJ1-5 and V is TRBV28, with D possibly TRBD1 on 5 matching bases. The ends were cut back, 6 bases at V and 4 bases at J, with 10 bases in the middle. This CDR3 has 13 amino acids. The germline CDR1 and CDR2 sequences are MDHEN and SYDVKM. The whole variable domain, filled in from reference TRBV28 and TRBJ1-5, reads DVKVTQSSRYLVKRTGEKVFLECVQDMDHENMFWYRQDPGLGLRLIYFSYDVKMKEKGDIPEGYSVSREKKERFSLILESASTNQTSMYLCASSPGGNQPQHFGDGTRLSIL.

The DNA of the CDR3 is TGTGCCAGCAGTGAGGGACTTATTAACTACGAGCAGTACTTC. Translating it yields CASSEGLINYEQYF. The rearrangement joins TRBV2 to TRBJ2-7; maybe TRBD2 (6 bases). V lost 3 bases and J lost 3, with 12 bases in between. This CDR3 spans 14 amino acids. Germline CDR1 and CDR2: SNHLY and FYNNEI.

The chain joins TRBV7-9 to TRBJ2-7, with a tentative D call TRBD1 (6 bases). The CDR3 sequence is 16 residues long. Trimming stripped 1 base from V and 4 bases from J, with 17 bases between. Per germline, CDR1 SEHNR and CDR2 FQNEAQ (reference sequence). CDR3 DNA: TGTGCCAGCAGCTTAGAATCTGGGACAAGGGCTTACGAGCAGTACTTC. It encodes CASSLESGTRAYEQYF.

V gene TRBV4-2 combines with J gene TRBJ1-4; 9 bases are shared with TRBD1. The trim removed 3 bases at V and 7 bases at J, leaving 6 bases unmatched. Germline CDR1 reads LGHNA; CDR2 reads YNFKEQ. The CDR3 length is 15 residues. CDR3 DNA: TGTGCCAGCAGCCATCCGGGACAGGGAAGTGAAAAACTGTTTTTT. Its protein is CASSHPGQGSEKLFF.